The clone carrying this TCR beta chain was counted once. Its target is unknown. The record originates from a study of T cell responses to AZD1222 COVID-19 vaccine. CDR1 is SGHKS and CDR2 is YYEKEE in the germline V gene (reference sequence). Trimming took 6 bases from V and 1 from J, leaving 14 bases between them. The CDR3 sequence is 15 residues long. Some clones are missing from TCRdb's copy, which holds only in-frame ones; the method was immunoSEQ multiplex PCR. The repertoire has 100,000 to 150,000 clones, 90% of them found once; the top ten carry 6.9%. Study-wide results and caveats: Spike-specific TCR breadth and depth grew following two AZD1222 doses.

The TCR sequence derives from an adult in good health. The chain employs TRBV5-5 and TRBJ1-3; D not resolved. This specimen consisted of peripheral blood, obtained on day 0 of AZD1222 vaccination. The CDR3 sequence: CASTPTTASGNTIYF. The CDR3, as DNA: TGTGCCAGCACCCCCACCACGGCATCTGGAAACACCATATATTTT.